This T cell receptor beta chain was retrieved from a study of T-cell reconstitution after alpha-beta-depleted transplantation in children. This CDR3 contains 15 residues. J was trimmed by 5 bases and V by 4 bases; bases with no gene match: 6. Germline loops: CDR1 MNHEY, CDR2 SVGAGI. Unique molecular identifiers were incorporated during preparation of the TCRbeta library. TCRdb re-called the PCR reads through MiXCR, storing one row per CDR3 protein. Among some 200,000 distinct CDR3 sequences, roughly 6% were seen once, and the ten largest hold about 4.4%. At least ten counts were recorded for this clonotype. Its antigen is as yet unknown. Study-level results: Reported findings indicate that, about two months after transplant, alpha-beta T cells came from several hundred expanded clones, which were derived from non-depleted graft cells.

This TCR derives from a girl under three years old with combined immunodeficiency, due to receive a stem cell transplant. The sample was PBMCs, taken before TCRalphabeta/CD19-depleted stem cell transplant. The chain is built from TRBV6-5 and TRBJ2-1, with TRBD2 matching 9 bases. The DNA of the CDR3 is TGTGCCAGCAGTTCCGGGACTAGCTTTGACAATGAGCAGTTCTTC. Encoded protein: CASSSGTSFDNEQFF.